This record looks at one TCR beta chain sequence and its context. What this receptor recognizes is not known. No much larger clone is present one base from it, and per-base qualities are unavailable. The CDR3 has 14 amino acids, counting the end cysteine and phenylalanine. CDR3 DNA is the only sequence kept; it has 42 bases, read in frame from the first base. The germline V and J ends show losses of 6 bases and 10 bases respectively, and no gene match explains 13 bases of the junction. Taken from the germline V gene, the CDR1 and CDR2 loops are SQVTM and ANQGSEA. The sample originates from a study of OX40 agonist ivuxolimab in advanced cancers. Describing the broader study: The costimulatory receptor OX40 (CD134) was targeted by ivuxolimab, a fully human IgG2 agonistic monoclonal antibody. Intravenous ivuxolimab was administered to patients every 2 weeks at six dose levels: 0.01, 0.1, 0.3, 1.5, 3 and 10 mg/kg. Of the roughly 50 dose-escalation patients, hepatocellular carcinoma was present in around 20, melanoma in some 15, renal cell carcinoma in 9 and head and neck cancer in 9. In the dose-escalation cohort, 70% to 85% of patients were male, and the mean age was around 60 years, with a range of about 23 to 85. Prior anti-PD-1, anti-PD-L1 or anti-CTLA-4 therapy was permitted, and 30% to 50% of dose-escalation patients had received checkpoint inhibitors. Partial responses occurred in three dose-escalation patients, of whom one had hepatocellular carcinoma and two had cutaneous melanoma. The point of sequencing TCRbeta in the periphery was to test whether ivuxolimab changed TCR sequence diversity and drove clonal T-cell expansion. The monotherapy dose-escalation portion (N ≈ 52 patients) of the phase I ivuxolimab trial is reported in the paper. The full study reports these points: In the 0.1-3.0 mg/kg groups, partial responders had among the lowest normalized peripheral clonal expansion, particularly in CD8+ T cells. Antigen specificity was not determined for the clonally expanded peripheral T cells. On average, CD8+ T cells showed more expanded clones than CD4+ T cells after ivuxolimab. Low levels of normalized T-cell clonal expansion were also seen in some patients who did not respond. Clonal expansion of both CD4+ and CD8+ blood T cells was observed from baseline to week 6 at doses 0.1 to 3.0 mg/kg.

For sequencing of the TCRbeta CDR3 region, genomic DNA was extracted from the sorted cells. The immunoSEQ Assay was used for sequencing of TCRbeta CDR3 regions. Sourced from immuneACCESS, this table was stored by TCRdb with only in-frame sequences that have V and J called. A share of the clones is absent; for the studies checked, an unresolved V gene accounts for under half, and the remainder has no known explanation. This sample is represented by roughly 30,000 clones; roughly 90% of them were singletons. Around 28% of the sample comes from the top ten. Patients with autoimmune disease history or receiving systemic immunosuppression were excluded from the trial. Peripheral blood for TCR sequencing was drawn from every dose cohort at baseline, at cycle 4 day 1 and at cycle 7 day 1. Samples came from an open-label, multicenter, first-in-human phase I dose-escalation trial of ivuxolimab. The trial enrolled adults with locally advanced or metastatic head and neck squamous cell, hepatocellular, melanoma or renal cell carcinoma. Before TCR sequencing, CD4+ and CD8+ T cells were separately sorted from peripheral blood.

The chain uses TRBV29-1 and TRBJ2-1; 9 middle bases align to TRBD1. This TCR derives from an adult with an advanced solid tumor such as melanoma, head and neck, liver or kidney cancer. The source material was CD4+ or CD8+ T cells sorted from blood, sampled in a trial of the OX40 agonist ivuxolimab. The CDR3 protein: CSVTGTGYPMEQFF. The bases read TGCAGCGTGACCGGGACAGGGTACCCCATGGAGCAGTTCTTC.